This T cell receptor beta chain was captured by sequencing in a study of CD8 T cells in ankylosing spondylitis. Broader study findings: With a CD8+ phenotype, disease-linked clones were relatively rare in peripheral blood. Significant enrichment of disease-linked clones was reportedly seen in matched ankylosing spondylitis synovial fluid. Eight highly homologous variants formed a TCR beta motif that appeared characteristic of ankylosing spondylitis blood. Existing reports had already noted some motif variants in reactive arthritis synovial fluid and blood.

Quantitative molecular-barcoded 5'-RACE generated the TCR beta libraries. TCRdb re-called the 5' RACE reads through MiXCR, storing one row per CDR3 protein. Among 200,000 to 250,000 distinct CDR3 sequences, more than 5.5% were seen once, and the ten largest hold over 12%. Ten or more counts support this clonotype. The antigen is not known. The germline V gene has CDR1 MDHEN and CDR2 SYDVKM. There are 12 residues in the CDR3. J gave up 4 bases and V 8 bases, and 5 bases lay outside the gene matches. The sequence was obtained from a male donor with ankylosing spondylitis. The specimen was blood, either unsorted or a sorted T cell fraction (not recorded which). The chain recombines TRBV28 with TRBJ2-7; 7 positions match TRBD2. CDR3 sequence (DNA): TGTGCCAGCCCACCCGGGGGGTACGAGCAGTACTTC. It yields the protein CASPPGGYEQYF.